This TCR beta chain was captured in a study of blood T cell repertoires in COVID-19. Study at large: Some COVID-19 samples were acute and others convalescent; all came from the United States, Italy and Spain. PBMCs, B-cell-depleted T cells, or T cells were the source of the cDNA or gDNA that made up the material.

Enrolled through a virtual design, the participants were between about 18 and 100 years of age and came from roughly 22 US areas. This CDR3 spans 15 amino acids. V was clipped by 6 bases and J by 0 bases; unmatched bases: 2. Germline CDR1 is LGHNT and CDR2 is FRNRAP. Original processing methods: The assay estimated nucleated cells by amplifying reference gene primers. Assay used: immunoSEQ multiplex PCR; TCRdb lists only in-frame clones, some missing. V and J calls plus clone size are reproduced from that table; the DNA served to infer D and trimming. The repertoire consists of 210,000 or so clones, with nearly 90% occurring once and the leading ten covering 10% to 14%.

The TCR sequence derives from a man aged 25 to 40 who had recovered from COVID-19. The sample was PBMCs or T cells enriched from blood (not recorded which). The chain links TRBV12-5 to TRBJ2-1, with 10 nucleotides matching TRBD1. CDR3 sequence: CASGGTGDSYNEQFF. As DNA, the CDR3 is TGTGCTAGTGGGGGGACAGGGGACTCCTACAATGAGCAGTTCTTC.